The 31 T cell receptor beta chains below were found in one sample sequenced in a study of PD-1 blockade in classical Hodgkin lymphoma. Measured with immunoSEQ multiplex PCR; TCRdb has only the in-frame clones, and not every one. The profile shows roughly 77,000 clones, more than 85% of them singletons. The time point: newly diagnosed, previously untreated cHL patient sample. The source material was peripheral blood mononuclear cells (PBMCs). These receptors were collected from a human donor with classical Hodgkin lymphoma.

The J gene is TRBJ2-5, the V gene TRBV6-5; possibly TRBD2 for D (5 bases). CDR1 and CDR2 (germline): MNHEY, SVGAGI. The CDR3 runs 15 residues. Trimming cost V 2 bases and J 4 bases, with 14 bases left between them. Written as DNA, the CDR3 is TGTGCCAGCAGTTACAATCGGGGTGTGCTAGAGACCCAGTACTTC. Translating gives CASSYNRGVLETQYF.

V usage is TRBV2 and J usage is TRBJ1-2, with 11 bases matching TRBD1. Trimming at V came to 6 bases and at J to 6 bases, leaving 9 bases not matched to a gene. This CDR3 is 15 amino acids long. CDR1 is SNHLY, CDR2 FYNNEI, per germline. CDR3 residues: CASRPWTGGRDGYTF. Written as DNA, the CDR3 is TGTGCCAGCAGACCGTGGACAGGGGGCAGGGATGGCTACACCTTC.

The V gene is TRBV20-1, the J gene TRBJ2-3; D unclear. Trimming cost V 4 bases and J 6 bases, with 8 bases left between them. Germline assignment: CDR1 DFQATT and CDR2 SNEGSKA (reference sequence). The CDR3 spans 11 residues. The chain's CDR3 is CSAILGDTQYF. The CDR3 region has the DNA TGCAGTGCTATTCTCGGGGATACGCAGTATTTT.

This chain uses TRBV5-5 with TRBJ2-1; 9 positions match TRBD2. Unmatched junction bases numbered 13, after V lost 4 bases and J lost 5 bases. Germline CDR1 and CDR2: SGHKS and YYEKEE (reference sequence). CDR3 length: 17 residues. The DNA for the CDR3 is TGTGCCAGCAGCACCCCCGTAAGCGGGAGGCCCAACAATGAGCAGTTCTTC. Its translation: CASSTPVSGRPNNEQFF. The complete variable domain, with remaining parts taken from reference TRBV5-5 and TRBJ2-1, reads DAGVTQSPTHLIKTRGQQVTLRCSPISGHKSVSWYQQVLGQGPQFIFQYYEKEERGRGNFPDRFSARQFPNYSSELNVNALLLGDSALYLCASSTPVSGRPNNEQFFGPGTRLTVL.

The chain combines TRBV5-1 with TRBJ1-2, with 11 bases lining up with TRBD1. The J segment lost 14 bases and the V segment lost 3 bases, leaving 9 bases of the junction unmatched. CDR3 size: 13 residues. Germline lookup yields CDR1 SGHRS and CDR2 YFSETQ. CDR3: CASSSGTGGRRTF. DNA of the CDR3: TGCGCCAGCAGCTCCGGGACAGGGGGTAGAAGAACCTTC.

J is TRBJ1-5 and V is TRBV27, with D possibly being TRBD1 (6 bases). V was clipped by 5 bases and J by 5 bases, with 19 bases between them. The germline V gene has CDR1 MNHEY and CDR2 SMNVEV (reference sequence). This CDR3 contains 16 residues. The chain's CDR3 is CASSPGGDKFDQPQHF. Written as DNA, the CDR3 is TGTGCCAGCAGTCCCGGGGGCGACAAGTTCGATCAGCCCCAGCATTTT.

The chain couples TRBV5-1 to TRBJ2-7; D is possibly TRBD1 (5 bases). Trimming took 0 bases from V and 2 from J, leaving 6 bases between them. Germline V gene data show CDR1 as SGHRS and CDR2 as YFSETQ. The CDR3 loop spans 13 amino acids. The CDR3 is CASSLGRAYEQYF. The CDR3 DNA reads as TGCGCCAGCAGCTTGGGCAGGGCCTACGAGCAGTACTTC.

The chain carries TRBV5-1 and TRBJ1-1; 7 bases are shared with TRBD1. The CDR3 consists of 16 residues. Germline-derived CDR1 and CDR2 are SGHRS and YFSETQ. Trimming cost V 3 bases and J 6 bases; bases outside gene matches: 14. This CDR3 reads CASSSGQVARFPEAFF. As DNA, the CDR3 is TGCGCCAGCAGCTCCGGACAGGTCGCCAGGTTCCCTGAAGCTTTCTTT.

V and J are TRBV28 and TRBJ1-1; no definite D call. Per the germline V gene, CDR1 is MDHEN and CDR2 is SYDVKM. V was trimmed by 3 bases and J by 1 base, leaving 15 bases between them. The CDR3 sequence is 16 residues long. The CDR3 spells CASSLGPSTGNTEAFF. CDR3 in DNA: TGTGCCAGCAGTTTGGGCCCCTCGACCGGGAACACTGAAGCTTTCTTT. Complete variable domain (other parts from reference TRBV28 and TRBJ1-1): DVKVTQSSRYLVKRTGEKVFLECVQDMDHENMFWYRQDPGLGLRLIYFSYDVKMKEKGDIPEGYSVSREKKERFSLILESASTNQTSMYLCASSLGPSTGNTEAFFGQGTRLTVV.

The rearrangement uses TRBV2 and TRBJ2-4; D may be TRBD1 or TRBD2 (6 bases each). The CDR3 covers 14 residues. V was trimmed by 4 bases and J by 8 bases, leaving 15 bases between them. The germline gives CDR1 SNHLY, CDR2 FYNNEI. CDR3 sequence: CASSGYREVDIQYF. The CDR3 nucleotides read TGTGCCAGCAGTGGGTACAGGGAGGTTGACATTCAGTACTTC.

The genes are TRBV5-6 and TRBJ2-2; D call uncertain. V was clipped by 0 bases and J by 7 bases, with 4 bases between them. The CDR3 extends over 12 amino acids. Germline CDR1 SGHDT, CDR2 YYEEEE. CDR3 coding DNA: TGTGCCAGCAGCTTGGGGTTCGGGGAGCTGTTTTTT. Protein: CASSLGFGELFF.

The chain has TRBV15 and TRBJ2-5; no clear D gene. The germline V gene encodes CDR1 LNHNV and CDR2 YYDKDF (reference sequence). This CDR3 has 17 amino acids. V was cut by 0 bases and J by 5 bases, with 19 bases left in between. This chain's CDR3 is CATSRDFSSGSLETQYF. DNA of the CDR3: TGTGCCACCAGCAGAGATTTCAGCTCTGGTTCCTTGGAGACCCAGTACTTC.

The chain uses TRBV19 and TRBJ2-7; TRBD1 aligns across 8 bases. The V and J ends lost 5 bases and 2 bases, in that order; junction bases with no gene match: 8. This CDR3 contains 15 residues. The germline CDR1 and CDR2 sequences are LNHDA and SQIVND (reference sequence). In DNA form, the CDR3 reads TGTGCCAGTAGTTCAGGACAGGGTTCGGCCTACGAGCAGTACTTC. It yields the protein CASSSGQGSAYEQYF.

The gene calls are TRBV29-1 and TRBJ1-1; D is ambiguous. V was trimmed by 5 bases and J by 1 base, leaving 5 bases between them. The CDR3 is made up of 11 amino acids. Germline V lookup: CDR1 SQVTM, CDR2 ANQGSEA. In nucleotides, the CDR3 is TGCAGCGTTCCGGGGAACACTGAAGCTTTCTTT. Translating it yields CSVPGNTEAFF.

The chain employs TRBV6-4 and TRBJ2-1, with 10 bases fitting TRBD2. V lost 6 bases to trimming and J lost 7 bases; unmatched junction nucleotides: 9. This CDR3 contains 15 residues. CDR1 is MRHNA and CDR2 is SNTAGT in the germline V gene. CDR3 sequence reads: CASSDIAGGWNEQFF. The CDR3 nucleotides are TGTGCCAGCAGCGATATAGCGGGAGGTTGGAATGAGCAGTTCTTC.

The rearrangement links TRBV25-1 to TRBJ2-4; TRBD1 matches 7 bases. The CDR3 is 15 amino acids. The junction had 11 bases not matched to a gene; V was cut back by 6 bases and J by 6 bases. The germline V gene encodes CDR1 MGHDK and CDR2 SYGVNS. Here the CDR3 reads CASRPAGTVGNIQYF. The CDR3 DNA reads TGTGCCAGCAGGCCCGCCGGGACAGTGGGAAACATTCAGTACTTC.

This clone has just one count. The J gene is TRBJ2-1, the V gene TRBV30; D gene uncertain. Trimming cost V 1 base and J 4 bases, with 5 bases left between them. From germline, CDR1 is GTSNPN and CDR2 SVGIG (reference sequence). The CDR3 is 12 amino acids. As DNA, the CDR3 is TGTGCCTGGAGTGGTCAATACAATGAGCAGTTCTTC. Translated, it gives CAWSGQYNEQFF.

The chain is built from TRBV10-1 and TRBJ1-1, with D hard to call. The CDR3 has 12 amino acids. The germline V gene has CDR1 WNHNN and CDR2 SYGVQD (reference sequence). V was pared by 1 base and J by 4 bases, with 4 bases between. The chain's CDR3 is CASSELGTEAFF. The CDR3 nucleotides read TGCGCCAGCAGTGAGTTGGGCACTGAAGCTTTCTTT.

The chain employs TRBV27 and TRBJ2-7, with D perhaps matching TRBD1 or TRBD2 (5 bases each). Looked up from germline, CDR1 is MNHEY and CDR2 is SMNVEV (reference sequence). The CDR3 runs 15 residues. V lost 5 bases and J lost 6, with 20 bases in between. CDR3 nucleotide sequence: TGTGCCAGCAGTCACGCCGGGACCCCGGCGGGCGAGCAGTACTTC. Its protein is CASSHAGTPAGEQYF.

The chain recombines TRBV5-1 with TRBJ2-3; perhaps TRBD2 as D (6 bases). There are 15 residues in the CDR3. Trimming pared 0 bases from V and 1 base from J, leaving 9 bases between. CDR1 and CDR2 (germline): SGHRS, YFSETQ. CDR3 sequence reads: CASSLAAGRTDTQYF. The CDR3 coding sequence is TGCGCCAGCAGCTTGGCCGCGGGGCGCACAGATACGCAGTATTTT.

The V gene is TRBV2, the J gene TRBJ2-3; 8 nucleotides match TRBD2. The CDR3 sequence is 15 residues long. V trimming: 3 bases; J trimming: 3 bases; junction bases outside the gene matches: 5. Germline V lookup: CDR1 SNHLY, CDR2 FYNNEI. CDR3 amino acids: CASSDGGGRTDTQYF. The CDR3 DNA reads TGTGCCAGCAGTGACGGGGGGGGCCGTACAGATACGCAGTATTTT.

The DNA for the CDR3 is TGTGCCAGCAGTCCGTTAACGGGACAGCATAACTATGGCTACACCTTC. It is translated as CASSPLTGQHNYGYTF. The J gene is TRBJ1-2, the V gene TRBV27; TRBD1 matches at 7 bases. This CDR3 contains 16 residues. Germline V gives CDR1 MNHEY, CDR2 SMNVEV (reference sequence). V gave up 5 bases and J gave up 1 base; unmatched junction bases: 10.

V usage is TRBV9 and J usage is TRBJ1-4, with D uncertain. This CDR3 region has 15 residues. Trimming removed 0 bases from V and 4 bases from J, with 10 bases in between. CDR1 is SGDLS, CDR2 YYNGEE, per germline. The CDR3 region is CASSVEGFHNEKLFF. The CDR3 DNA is TGTGCCAGCAGCGTAGAAGGTTTTCATAATGAAAAACTGTTTTTT.

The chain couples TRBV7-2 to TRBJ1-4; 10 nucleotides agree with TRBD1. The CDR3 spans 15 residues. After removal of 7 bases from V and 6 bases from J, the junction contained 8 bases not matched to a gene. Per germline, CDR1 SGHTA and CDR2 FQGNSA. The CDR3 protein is CASTDRGRRDEKLFF. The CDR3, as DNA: TGTGCCAGCACCGACAGGGGGCGTAGGGATGAAAAACTGTTTTTT.

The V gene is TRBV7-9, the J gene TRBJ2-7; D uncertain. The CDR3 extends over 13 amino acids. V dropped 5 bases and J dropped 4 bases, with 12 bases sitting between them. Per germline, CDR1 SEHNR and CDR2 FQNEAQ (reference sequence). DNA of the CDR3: TGTGCCAGCAGCCAATCATCCCAGTACGAGCAGTACTTC. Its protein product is CASSQSSQYEQYF.

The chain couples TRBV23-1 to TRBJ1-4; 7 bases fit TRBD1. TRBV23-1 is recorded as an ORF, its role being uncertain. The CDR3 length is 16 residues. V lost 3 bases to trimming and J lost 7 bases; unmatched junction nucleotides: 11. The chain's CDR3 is CASSHTGEEESEKLFF. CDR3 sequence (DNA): TGCGCCAGCAGTCACACAGGGGAAGAAGAGAGTGAAAAACTGTTTTTT.

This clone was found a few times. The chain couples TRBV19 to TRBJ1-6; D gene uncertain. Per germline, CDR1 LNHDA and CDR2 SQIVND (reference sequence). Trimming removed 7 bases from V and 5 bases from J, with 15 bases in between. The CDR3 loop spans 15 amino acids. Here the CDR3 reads CASKPRERDNSPLHF. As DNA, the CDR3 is TGTGCCAGTAAACCGAGGGAGCGGGATAATTCACCCCTCCACTTT.

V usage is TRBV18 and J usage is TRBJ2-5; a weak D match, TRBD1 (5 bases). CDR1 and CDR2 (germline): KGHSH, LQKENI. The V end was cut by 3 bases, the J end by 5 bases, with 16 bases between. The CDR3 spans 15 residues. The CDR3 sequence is CASSPTQGIGETQYF. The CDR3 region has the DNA TGTGCCAGCTCACCCACCCAGGGAATAGGGGAGACCCAGTACTTC.

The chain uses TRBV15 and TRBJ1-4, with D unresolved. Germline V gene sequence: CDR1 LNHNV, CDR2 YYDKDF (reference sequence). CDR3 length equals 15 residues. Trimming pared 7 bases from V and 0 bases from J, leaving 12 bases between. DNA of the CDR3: TGTGCCACCATGCTCGACTCCGCAACTAATGAAAAACTGTTTTTT. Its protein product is CATMLDSATNEKLFF.

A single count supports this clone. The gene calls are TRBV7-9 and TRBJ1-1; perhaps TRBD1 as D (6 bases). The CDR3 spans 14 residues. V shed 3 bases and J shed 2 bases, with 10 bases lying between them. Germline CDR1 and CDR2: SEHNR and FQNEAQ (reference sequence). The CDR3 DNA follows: TGTGCCAGCAGCTTTGGGACACACAACACTGAAGCTTTCTTT. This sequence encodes CASSFGTHNTEAFF.

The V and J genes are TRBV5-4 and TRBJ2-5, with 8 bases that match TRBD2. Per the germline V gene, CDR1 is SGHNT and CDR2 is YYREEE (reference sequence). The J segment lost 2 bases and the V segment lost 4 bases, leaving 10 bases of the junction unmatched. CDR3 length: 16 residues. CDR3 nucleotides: TGTGCCAGCAGCCGGTCCGGGGGGGCCATGCAAGAGACCCAGTACTTC. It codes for CASSRSGGAMQETQYF.